Below, 5 T cell receptor beta chains from the same sample are listed, as sequenced in a study of T cell clones after liver transplantation (dated by TCRdb to between 2018 and 2021). The library was built by means of the immunoSEQ multiplex PCR assay. TCRdb holds this immuneACCESS table with in-frame rearrangements only. Some clones are missing; in checked studies, unresolved V genes explain under half, and the rest has no known cause. The sample profile shows under 60,000 clones; around 70% of them were found once. The top ten clonotypes cover 9.7% of the sample. Sequences were derived from CD4+ T cells from blood, sampled at the 22-month timepoint. These TCRs come from a human patient who received a liver transplant. After a transplant, some T cells may be the graft donor's own cells.

This chain's CDR3 is CASSESLDFQETQYF. The CDR3 nucleotides are TGTGCCAGCAGCGAAAGCCTGGACTTCCAAGAGACCCAGTACTTC. The rearrangement links TRBV7-6 to TRBJ2-5; the D gene is possibly TRBD2 (5 bases). The CDR3 totals 15 residues. Germline V lookup: CDR1 SGHVS, CDR2 FNYEAQ. V was clipped by 5 bases and J by 1 base, with 14 bases between them.

This clone was recorded a few times. The V gene is TRBV9, the J gene TRBJ1-6; tentatively, D is TRBD1 (5 bases). The V end lost 3 bases, the J end lost 6 bases, and 10 bases lay between the germline ends. Germline assignment: CDR1 SGDLS and CDR2 YYNGEE. There are 14 residues in the CDR3. CDR3 bases: TGTGCCAGCAGCGAGGGGTCACCTAATTCACCCCTCCACTTT. Translating gives CASSEGSPNSPLHF.

The V and J genes are TRBV29-1 and TRBJ1-1, with TRBD1 as a possible D gene (5 bases). Trimming removed 6 bases at V and 1 base at J, with 9 bases between. The germline CDR1 and CDR2 sequences are SQVTM and ANQGSEA. The CDR3 extends over 12 amino acids. CDR3 sequence (DNA): TGCAGCGTCGCCCAGGGGAACACTGAAGCTTTCTTT. It specifies CSVAQGNTEAFF.

The CDR3 coding sequence is TGTGCCAGCAGGGAAAATCAGGGTAACACCGGGGAGCTGTTTTTT. Translated: CASRENQGNTGELFF. The chain recombines TRBV6-1 with TRBJ2-2; D may be TRBD1 (5 bases). Germline values: CDR1 MNHNS, CDR2 SASEGT. This CDR3 has 15 amino acids. The V end was cut by 6 bases, the J end by 2 bases, with 13 bases between.

V is TRBV7-8 and J is TRBJ2-5; TRBD2 matches at 9 bases. In germline, CDR1 is SGHVS, CDR2 FQNEAQ. J lost 2 bases, V lost 11 bases, and 15 bases had no gene match. The CDR3 sequence is 16 residues long. The CDR3 is CAGSSRGGGAQETQYF. The CDR3 DNA is TGTGCCGGGAGCTCTAGAGGCGGGGGGGCTCAAGAGACCCAGTACTTC.